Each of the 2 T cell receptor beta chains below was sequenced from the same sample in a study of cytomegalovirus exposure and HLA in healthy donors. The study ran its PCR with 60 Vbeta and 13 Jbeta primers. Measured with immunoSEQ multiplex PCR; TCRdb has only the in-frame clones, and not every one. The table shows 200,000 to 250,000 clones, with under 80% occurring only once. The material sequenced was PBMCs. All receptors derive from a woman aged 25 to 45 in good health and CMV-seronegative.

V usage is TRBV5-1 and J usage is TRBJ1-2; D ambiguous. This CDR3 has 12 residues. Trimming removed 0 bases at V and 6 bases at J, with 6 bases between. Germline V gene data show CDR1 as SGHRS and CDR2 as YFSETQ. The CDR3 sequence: CASSLDSNGYTF. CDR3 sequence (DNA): TGCGCCAGCAGCTTGGACAGTAATGGCTACACCTTC.

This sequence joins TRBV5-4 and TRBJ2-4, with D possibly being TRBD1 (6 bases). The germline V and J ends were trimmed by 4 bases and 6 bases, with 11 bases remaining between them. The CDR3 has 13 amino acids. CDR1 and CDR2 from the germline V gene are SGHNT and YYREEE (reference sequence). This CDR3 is CASSPTDRNIQYF. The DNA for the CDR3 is TGTGCCAGCAGCCCTACGGACAGAAACATTCAGTACTTC.